The 20 T cell receptor beta chains below come from one sample, sequenced in a study of graft-versus-host responses after intestinal transplantation. Only in-frame clones appear in the TCRdb table, and some are missing; sequencing was by immunoSEQ multiplex PCR. The sample contains about 88,000 clones, about 95% of which appear only once. Their cognate antigens are unknown. Sequences were derived from unstimulated CD4+ T cells sorted from spleen or lymph node cells, sampled before transplant. These receptors originate from a human donor who was the organ donor for an intestinal transplant.

The rearrangement links TRBV29-1 to TRBJ1-4, with D perhaps TRBD1 (6 bases). The CDR3 covers 14 residues. Trimming took 6 bases from V and 8 from J, leaving 19 bases between them. Germline V gene lookup returns CDR1 SQVTM and CDR2 ANQGSEA. The DNA of the CDR3 is TGCAGCGTGGGCTCGCAGGGGCGCCGCGAAAAACTGTTTTTT. Encoded protein: CSVGSQGRREKLFF. Drawing the rest from reference TRBV29-1 and TRBJ1-4, the complete variable domain is SAVISQKPSRDICQRGTSLTIQCQVDSQVTMMFWYRQQPGQSLTLIATANQGSEATYESGFVIDKFPISRPNLTFSTLTVSNMSPEDSSIYLCSVGSQGRREKLFFGSGTQLSVL.

V is TRBV19 and J is TRBJ1-5; D ambiguous. Germline CDR1 is LNHDA and CDR2 is SQIVND (reference sequence). Trimming took 2 bases from V and 8 from J, leaving 22 bases between them. The CDR3 is made up of 17 amino acids. The CDR3 reads CASSILATVDRREPQHF. CDR3 nucleotide sequence: TGTGCCAGTAGTATACTCGCTACGGTAGATCGGAGAGAGCCCCAGCATTTT.

CDR3 in amino acids: CASSLRVLADTQYF. The CDR3 coding sequence is TGTGCCAGCAGCTTAAGGGTATTAGCAGATACGCAGTATTTT. The chain employs TRBV7-2 and TRBJ2-3, with unresolved D. This CDR3 contains 14 residues. The V gene's germline CDR1 is SGHTA and CDR2 FQGNSA. V lost 2 bases, J lost 4 bases, and 10 bases lay in between.

The J gene is TRBJ1-5, the V gene TRBV18; D is perhaps TRBD1 (5 bases). Trimming took 6 bases from V and 2 from J, leaving 11 bases between them. The CDR3 length is 14 residues. CDR1 is KGHSH, CDR2 LQKENI, per germline. The CDR3 sequence is CASSTLGGNQPQHF. The CDR3 nucleotides read TGTGCCAGCTCCACTCTAGGGGGCAATCAGCCCCAGCATTTT.

The genes are TRBV6-5 and TRBJ1-6; D is undetermined. The CDR3 covers 15 residues. The ends were cut back, 10 bases at V and 3 bases at J, with 16 bases in the middle. Germline CDR1 is MNHEY and CDR2 is SVGAGI. The CDR3 is CATNRGAGYNSPLHF. In DNA, the CDR3 is TGTGCCACAAACCGCGGAGCGGGCTATAATTCACCCCTCCACTTT.

This chain connects TRBV18 to TRBJ1-2; 8 bases map to TRBD1. Germline CDR1 is KGHSH and CDR2 is LQKENI. After removal of 1 base from V and 2 bases from J, the junction contained 0 bases not matched to a gene. The CDR3 contains 14 residues. This chain's CDR3 is CASSPRTGNYGYTF. The CDR3 bases are TGTGCCAGCTCACCACGGACAGGGAACTATGGCTACACCTTC.

The V and J genes are TRBV5-1 and TRBJ2-1; D could derive from TRBD1 or TRBD2 (6 bases each). The CDR3 covers 15 residues. Trimming cost V 0 bases and J 2 bases, with 9 bases left between them. Germline CDR1 and CDR2: SGHRS and YFSETQ. The CDR3 protein is CASSLDGGPYNEQFF. In DNA form, the CDR3 reads TGCGCCAGCAGCTTGGATGGGGGGCCCTACAATGAGCAGTTCTTC. The full variable domain, with the rest looked up from reference TRBV5-1 and TRBJ2-1, is KAGVTQTPRYLIKTRGQQVTLSCSPISGHRSVSWYQQTPGQGLQFLFEYFSETQRNKGNFPGRFSGRQFSNSRSEMNVSTLELGDSALYLCASSLDGGPYNEQFFGPGTRLTVL.

The chain carries TRBV7-2 and TRBJ2-1; 10 nucleotides agree with TRBD1. V was clipped by 4 bases and J by 12 bases; unmatched bases: 3. The CDR3 totals 12 residues. Germline V CDR1 and CDR2: SGHTA, FQGNSA. The CDR3 loop reads CASSSGQGRQFF. In DNA form, the CDR3 reads TGTGCCAGCAGCTCGGGACAGGGGCGGCAGTTCTTC.

V and J are TRBV5-6 and TRBJ2-1, with D perhaps matching TRBD1 (5 bases). The CDR3 has 13 amino acids. Germline V gene sequence: CDR1 SGHDT, CDR2 YYEEEE. Trimming took 2 bases from V and 4 from J, leaving 7 bases between them. This CDR3 reads CASSFHRYNEQFF. CDR3 nucleotide sequence: TGTGCCAGCAGCTTCCACAGGTACAATGAGCAGTTCTTC.

The chain couples TRBV11-2 to TRBJ2-1; D is perhaps TRBD1 or TRBD2 (5 bases each). The CDR3 runs to 17 residues. The germline V gene has CDR1 SGHAT and CDR2 FQNNGV. Trimming stripped 5 bases from V and 5 bases from J, with 22 bases between. CDR3: CASSPLRGPKGHNEQFF. The CDR3 region has the DNA TGTGCCAGCAGCCCGCTACGGGGCCCAAAAGGACACAATGAGCAGTTCTTC.

The V call is TRBV6-5, the J call TRBJ2-7, with D perhaps matching TRBD1 (6 bases). The length of the CDR3 is 15 residues. Germline CDR1 MNHEY, CDR2 SVGAGI. V dropped 2 bases and J dropped 2 bases, with 13 bases sitting between them. CDR3 amino acids: CASSYDRSRTYEQYF. DNA for the CDR3: TGTGCCAGCAGTTACGACAGGAGTCGCACCTACGAGCAGTACTTC.

V gene TRBV27 combines with J gene TRBJ1-1; TRBD1 agrees at 7 bases. After removal of 7 bases from V and 5 bases from J, the junction contained 4 bases not matched to a gene. The CDR3 is 12 amino acids. Germline V gene data show CDR1 as MNHEY and CDR2 as SMNVEV (reference sequence). In nucleotides, the CDR3 is TGTGCCAGCAAAGGACAGGTGACTGAAGCTTTCTTT. This gives the protein CASKGQVTEAFF.

V usage is TRBV6-1 and J usage is TRBJ2-7; no clear D. Germline-derived CDR1 and CDR2 are MNHNS and SASEGT. The V end lost 4 bases, the J end lost 1 base, and 2 bases lay between the germline ends. There are 11 residues in the CDR3. The CDR3 DNA reads as TGTGCCAGCAGTGGATCCTACGAGCAGTACTTC. Protein: CASSGSYEQYF.

The J gene is TRBJ1-2, the V gene TRBV10-3; weak D call: TRBD1 (6 bases). V was trimmed by 6 bases and J by 8 bases, leaving 16 bases between them. Germline V gene sequence: CDR1 ENHRY, CDR2 SYGVKD. CDR3 length: 13 residues. The CDR3 DNA reads as TGTGCCATCAGAAGACAGGACGGGGGGGGCTACACCTTC. It encodes CAIRRQDGGGYTF.

This clone was observed a single time. DNA for the CDR3: TGTGCCAGCAGCGCGGGACATAACTATGGCTACACCTTC. Encoded protein: CASSAGHNYGYTF. The V call is TRBV7-2, the J call TRBJ1-2; maybe TRBD1 (6 bases). This CDR3 contains 13 residues. The V gene's germline CDR1 is SGHTA and CDR2 FQGNSA. V shed 5 bases and J shed 1 base, with 8 bases lying between them.

The chain couples TRBV9 to TRBJ1-6; D may be TRBD1 (5 bases). The V and J ends lost 4 bases and 7 bases respectively, with 15 bases between them. The CDR3 is 15 amino acids. CDR1 is SGDLS, CDR2 YYNGEE, per germline. The CDR3 spells CASSPRGTENSPLHF. Here the CDR3 DNA reads TGTGCCAGCAGCCCCAGAGGGACGGAGAATTCACCCCTCCACTTT.

The chain has TRBV15 and TRBJ2-7, with a tentative D call TRBD2 (5 bases). The CDR3 totals 17 residues. Looked up from germline, CDR1 is LNHNV and CDR2 is YYDKDF (reference sequence). The V end lost 0 bases, the J end lost 0 bases, and 15 bases lay between the germline ends. This CDR3 reads CATSRDYGSANSYEQYF. CDR3 bases: TGTGCCACCAGCAGAGATTATGGGAGCGCCAACTCCTACGAGCAGTACTTC.

A few counts support this clone. The CDR3 loop reads CASSYDSRVNSPLHF. The CDR3 coding sequence is TGTGCCAGCAGTTACGACAGTAGGGTAAATTCACCCCTCCACTTT. This chain links TRBV6-5 with TRBJ1-6, with a tentative D call TRBD1 (5 bases). V was trimmed by 2 bases and J by 7 bases, leaving 12 bases between them. The CDR3 has 15 residues. CDR1 and CDR2 from the germline V gene are MNHEY and SVGAGI.

The gene calls are TRBV28 and TRBJ2-3, with 10 bases that match TRBD1. The trim removed 5 bases at V and 6 bases at J, leaving 5 bases unmatched. This CDR3 is 14 amino acids long. Germline CDR1 MDHEN, CDR2 SYDVKM. In nucleotides, the CDR3 is TGTGCCAGCAGTCCGCCGGACAGGGGGGATACGCAGTATTTT. This encodes CASSPPDRGDTQYF.

This chain joins TRBV2 and TRBJ1-2; D may be TRBD1 (5 bases). The CDR3 loop spans 13 amino acids. Trimming shortened V by 3 bases and J by 0 bases, and 5 bases separated the two germline ends. Per germline, CDR1 SNHLY and CDR2 FYNNEI. The CDR3, as DNA: TGTGCCAGCAGTGAGGGGGCTAACTATGGCTACACCTTC. It yields the protein CASSEGANYGYTF.